The present T cell receptor beta chain was sequenced within a study of T cell changes during pregnancy in multiple sclerosis. Only one count was recorded for this clone. Trimming cost V 4 bases and J 7 bases, with 7 bases left between them. The CDR3 runs to 11 residues. The germline V gene encodes CDR1 PRHDT and CDR2 FYEKMQ (reference sequence). The protocol was immunoSEQ multiplex PCR, while the TCRdb copy is restricted to in-frame clones and leaves out a portion. The profile shows 16,000 or so clones, around 97% of them singletons. V gene TRBV13 combines with J gene TRBJ1-1; tentatively, D is TRBD1 (5 bases). This TCR derives from a female donor with multiple sclerosis, enrolled in a pregnancy study. The sample here was peripheral blood, taken in the third trimester of pregnancy. The CDR3 spells CASSSGGEAFF. CDR3 bases: TGTGCCAGCAGCTCCGGGGGTGAAGCTTTCTTT.